In this sample, the clone carrying this T cell receptor beta chain turned up many times. Its antigen is as yet unknown. The source of the sample is a study of identical twins. This CDR3 contains 15 residues. Germline assignment: CDR1 SGHVS and CDR2 FNYEAQ. V lost 1 base to trimming and J lost 5 bases, with 9 bases between them. Study-wide results and caveats: High-abundance cord blood beta clonotypes had fewer insertions; memory repertoires showed none.

TCRdb analysed the 5' RACE reads with MiXCR anew, one entry per CDR3 protein. The sample shows about 260,000 distinct CDR3 sequences, 5.5% to 7% of them seen only once. The sample was also reused in another study, on yellow fever vaccine responses in identical twins.

The J gene is TRBJ1-6, the V gene TRBV7-6; D call uncertain. The clonotype originates from a woman aged 18-29 years in good health. The sequencing input was memory (CD45RO+) T cells sorted from blood. CDR3 in DNA: TGTGCCAGCAGCTTAGTAAAGAGCGATAATTCACCCCTCCACTTT. The encoded protein is CASSLVKSDNSPLHF.